The 23 T cell receptor beta chains in this list originate from one sample, sequenced in a study of human T cells and chemical hapten exposure (dated by TCRdb to the early 2020s). The library relied on RACE. Sequencing took place on a NextSeq 500. TCRdb itself trimmed the public reads at Q25 with fastp, ran MiXCR and retained productive beta chains. Every entry covers one CDR3 protein and lists the most common genes and DNA from its rows. This sample holds some 81,000 distinct CDR3 sequences; 7.5% to 9% were observed only once. In total, the top ten clones hold roughly 1.4% of the sample. What this sample's time point label stands for: patch test 1, 2 weeks after DPC sensitization. The treatment or condition label, read with the paper, signifies: therapeutic diphenylcyclopropenone sensitization with weekly scalp DPC. Material: whole blood, obtained in connection with sensitization to the hapten diphenylcyclopropenone (DPC). These receptors all come from a woman in her thirties with alopecia areata. Some clones in this sample may be carry-over from other donors' samples.

Turning to this clonotype: A much larger clone lies one base from this, so it may be a read error. The chain uses TRBV12-3 or TRBV12-4 and TRBJ1-5; the D is unclear. The CDR3 runs 16 residues. The CDR3 DNA is TGTGCCACCAGTTTCTCGAGGTACGGTAGCAATCAGCCCCAGCATTTT. Translating gives CATSFSRYGSNQPQHF.

Only a few counts were recorded for this clonotype. The rearrangement uses TRBV7-2 and TRBJ2-7; TRBD1 is a possible D gene (5 bases). V was pared by 5 bases and J by 4 bases, with 12 bases between. Germline V lookup: CDR1 SGHTA, CDR2 FQGNSA. The CDR3 runs to 13 residues. The DNA of the CDR3 is TGTGCCAGCAGCACACCTACAGGATACGAGCAGTACTTC. The encoded protein is CASSTPTGYEQYF.

This clonotype was counted at least ten times. V and J are TRBV7-9 and TRBJ2-1; the match to TRBD2 covers 12 bases. Losses at the gene ends were 3 bases for V and 0 bases for J; bases not matched to a gene: 15. Germline CDR1 is SEHNR and CDR2 is FQNEAQ (reference sequence). CDR3 length: 21 residues. In DNA, the CDR3 is TGTGCCAGCAGCTTCTCGGCGAGAGGCCTAGCGGGGGGGAGCTCCTACAATGAGCAGTTCTTC. This translates into CASSFSARGLAGGSSYNEQFF.

This clonotype showed up many times. J is TRBJ2-7 and V is TRBV11-3, with D perhaps matching TRBD2 (6 bases). The germline CDR1 and CDR2 sequences are SGHNT and YENEEA. Trimming removed 3 bases from V and 4 bases from J, with 13 bases in between. The CDR3 consists of 14 residues. Written as DNA, the CDR3 is TGTGCCAGCAGCTTGACTAGTCAGGCTTACGAGCAGTACTTC. Encoded protein: CASSLTSQAYEQYF.

This clonotype was detected many times. The chain employs TRBV12-3 or TRBV12-4 and TRBJ1-5; TRBD1 is a possible D gene (5 bases). CDR3 length: 14 residues. The ends were cut back, 6 bases at V and 0 bases at J, with 9 bases in the middle. This CDR3 is CASSEDSSNQPQHF. CDR3 nucleotide sequence: TGTGCCAGCAGCGAAGACAGTAGCAATCAGCCCCAGCATTTT.

The V gene is TRBV12-3 or TRBV12-4, the J gene TRBJ1-5; D is ambiguous. V was shortened by 4 bases and J by 2 bases, with 15 bases between the two germline ends. The CDR3 runs to 16 residues. The CDR3 sequence: CASSYLRVDRNQPQHF. Here the CDR3 DNA reads TGTGCCAGCAGTTACTTGAGGGTCGATCGCAATCAGCCCCAGCATTTT.

There are a few counts of this clonotype. The chain couples TRBV29-1 to TRBJ1-1; TRBD1 is a possible D gene (6 bases). This CDR3 has 15 residues. V was clipped by 1 base and J by 5 bases, with 17 bases between them. CDR1 is SQVTM, CDR2 ANQGSEA, per germline. CDR3 in DNA: TGCAGCGTTGAAGTCTTTAGGGGGGCGGGGACTGAAGCTTTCTTT. It is translated as CSVEVFRGAGTEAFF.

This clonotype was recorded many times. The chain joins TRBV20-1 to TRBJ1-1; D gene ambiguous. The CDR3 consists of 11 residues. The V end lost 6 bases, the J end lost 2 bases, and 7 bases lay between the germline ends. Germline V gene data show CDR1 as DFQATT and CDR2 as SNEGSKA (reference sequence). The CDR3 here is CSAFLNTEAFF. The CDR3 coding sequence is TGCAGTGCGTTCCTCAACACTGAAGCTTTCTTT.

This clonotype was seen ten or more times. The chain employs TRBV6-5 and TRBJ1-2; the D is unclear. Trimming took 1 base from V and 14 from J, leaving 17 bases between them. Germline V gene lookup returns CDR1 MNHEY and CDR2 SVGAGI. The CDR3 loop spans 13 amino acids. CDR3 protein: CASSYLSDPVKTF. As DNA, the CDR3 is TGTGCCAGCAGTTACTTATCGGACCCCGTAAAAACCTTC.

In this sample, this clonotype turned up many times. This chain joins TRBV12-3 or TRBV12-4 and TRBJ1-6; the D is unclear. CDR3 size: 15 residues. V lost 1 base to trimming and J lost 5 bases, with 9 bases between them. The CDR3 region is CASSLVRSDNSPLHF. The CDR3 nucleotides read TGTGCCAGCAGTTTAGTCCGGAGCGATAATTCACCCCTCCACTTT.

The genes are TRBV5-6 and TRBJ2-3; TRBD2 matches at 7 bases. This CDR3 contains 14 residues. V trimming: 3 bases; J trimming: 1 base; junction bases outside the gene matches: 2. Germline lookup yields CDR1 SGHDT and CDR2 YYEEEE. The CDR3 loop reads CASSWGGGTDTQYF. The CDR3 DNA sequence: TGTGCCAGCAGCTGGGGGGGTGGCACAGATACGCAGTATTTT. Combining the CDR3 with reference TRBV5-6 and TRBJ2-3 gives the whole variable domain DAGVTQSPTHLIKTRGQQVTLRCSPKSGHDTVSWYQQALGQGPQFIFQYYEEEERQRGNFPDRFSGHQFPNYSSELNVNALLLGDSALYLCASSWGGGTDTQYFGPGTRLTVL.

The chain joins TRBV12-3 or TRBV12-4 to TRBJ2-7; D may match TRBD1 or TRBD2 (5 bases each). The CDR3 runs 14 residues. Trimming removed 6 bases from V and 0 bases from J, with 12 bases in between. CDR3 residues: CASSSGPNSYEQYF. CDR3 bases: TGTGCCAGCAGCTCGGGACCGAACTCCTACGAGCAGTACTTC.

This clonotype was seen a few times. V gene TRBV7-9 combines with J gene TRBJ2-3; D not certain. Trimming took off 5 bases at V and 0 bases at J, with 12 bases between the two ends. CDR3 length equals 15 residues. Germline V gene lookup returns CDR1 SEHNR and CDR2 FQNEAQ (reference sequence). In DNA, the CDR3 is TGTGCCAGCAGCCAACCCCGATCTAGCACAGATACGCAGTATTTT. Translation: CASSQPRSSTDTQYF. Full variable domain (remainder filled in from reference TRBV7-9 and TRBJ2-3): DTGVSQNPRHKITKRGQNVTFRCDPISEHNRLYWYRQTLGQGPEFLTYFQNEAQLEKSRLLSDRFSAERPKGSFSTLEIQRTEQGDSAMYLCASSQPRSSTDTQYFGPGTRLTVL.

This clonotype was seen a few times. The chain joins TRBV12-3 or TRBV12-4 to TRBJ2-7; D unclear. CDR3 length: 15 residues. Trimming pared 3 bases from V and 1 base from J, leaving 13 bases between. This CDR3 reads CASSLTAGFSYEQYF. The CDR3 DNA reads TGTGCCAGCAGTTTGACGGCCGGGTTTTCCTACGAGCAGTACTTC.

This clonotype was recorded a few times. The J gene is TRBJ2-7, the V gene TRBV7-9, with TRBD1 identical over 10 bases. In germline, CDR1 is SEHNR, CDR2 FQNEAQ (reference sequence). Losses at the gene ends were 5 bases for V and 2 bases for J; bases not matched to a gene: 9. The CDR3 extends over 16 amino acids. In DNA, the CDR3 is TGTGCCAGCAGCCGGGACCCGGGACAGGGGACCTACGAGCAGTACTTC. This gives the protein CASSRDPGQGTYEQYF.

The gene calls are TRBV30 and TRBJ1-5; 7 nucleotides match TRBD1. J lost 6 bases, V lost 1 base, and 9 bases had no gene match. Germline V lookup: CDR1 GTSNPN, CDR2 SVGIG (reference sequence). This CDR3 contains 15 residues. The CDR3 here is CAWSEAGGNGQPQHF. CDR3 nucleotide sequence: TGTGCCTGGAGTGAGGCAGGGGGTAATGGTCAGCCCCAGCATTTT.

This chain uses TRBV4-1 with TRBJ2-7; D might be TRBD2 (5 bases). Trimming left V 4 bases short and J 2 bases short, with 12 bases between. Germline V lookup: CDR1 MGHRA, CDR2 YSYEKL. The CDR3 runs 14 residues. The CDR3, as DNA: TGCGCCAGCAGCCTCCCGGAGGTACCCTACGAGCAGTACTTC. This sequence encodes CASSLPEVPYEQYF.

CDR3 coding DNA: TGTGCCAGCAGGGGGAGAGTTAACTATGGCTACACCTTC. This codes for CASRGRVNYGYTF. This chain joins TRBV12-3 or TRBV12-4 and TRBJ1-2; D ambiguous. Trimming stripped 6 bases from V and 1 base from J, with 9 bases between. The CDR3 runs 13 residues.

This clonotype was detected a few times. A much larger clonotype is one base distant, so this may be a read error. The chain couples TRBV27 to TRBJ2-3; the match to TRBD2 covers 8 bases. The CDR3 spans 15 residues. Germline V lookup: CDR1 MNHEY, CDR2 SMNVEV (reference sequence). V shed 5 bases and J 4 bases; nucleotides not matched to a gene: 8. The CDR3 DNA is TGTGCCAGCAGTCCAGGACTAGCTCGTGCAGATACGCAGTATTTT. It encodes CASSPGLARADTQYF.

In this sample, this clonotype turned up many times. The V and J genes are TRBV7-2 and TRBJ1-6, with 7 bases identical to TRBD1. J was trimmed by 10 bases and V by 1 base; bases with no gene match: 7. Germline values: CDR1 SGHTA, CDR2 FQGNSA. The CDR3 has 15 amino acids. Here the CDR3 reads CASSLGGGSVSPLHF. CDR3 nucleotide sequence: TGTGCCAGCAGCTTAGGAGGGGGCAGTGTATCACCCCTCCACTTT. The full variable domain, in which reference TRBV7-2 and TRBJ1-6 provide the parts outside the CDR3, is GAGVSQSPSNKVTEKGKDVELRCDPISGHTALYWYRQSLGQGLEFLIYFQGNSAPDKSGLPSDRFSAERTGGSVSTLTIQRTQQEDSAVYLCASSLGGGSVSPLHFGNGTRLTVT.

At least ten counts were recorded for this clonotype. The chain uses TRBV20-1 and TRBJ1-1; D gene ambiguous. The CDR3 spans 14 residues. Germline CDR1 reads DFQATT; CDR2 reads SNEGSKA (reference sequence). The V gene lost 7 bases and the J gene lost 2 bases, with 17 bases spanning the gap. The CDR3 loop reads CSVISRLANTEAFF. Written as DNA, the CDR3 is TGCAGTGTGATCTCCCGACTCGCAAACACTGAAGCTTTCTTT.

This clonotype has only a few counts. The V gene is TRBV6-6, the J gene TRBJ1-1, with D uncertain. Trimming took 4 bases from V and 4 from J, leaving 10 bases between them. Germline V lookup: CDR1 MNHNY, CDR2 SVGAGI (reference sequence). This CDR3 spans 13 amino acids. The CDR3 reads CASSSRASTEAFF. The DNA of the CDR3 is TGTGCCAGCAGTTCACGGGCCTCCACTGAAGCTTTCTTT.

This clonotype occurred many times. The chain uses TRBV4-2 and TRBJ2-7, with 13 nucleotides matching TRBD2. Unmatched junction bases numbered 8, after V lost 2 bases and J lost 7 bases. The CDR3 spans 16 residues. The germline gives CDR1 LGHNA, CDR2 YNFKEQ. The CDR3 loop is CASSQRGLAGPQEQYF. The CDR3 DNA sequence: TGTGCCAGCAGCCAAAGGGGACTAGCGGGGCCCCAGGAGCAGTACTTC.